This T cell receptor (beta chain) is drawn from a study of spatial heterogeneity in lung cancer. Study results and caveats: Circulating ubiquitous expanded tumor TCRs were observed more frequently at resection than at follow-up.

The V gene end was trimmed by 2 bases and the J gene end by 7 bases; junction bases not matched to a gene: 16. The length of the CDR3 is 18 residues. From germline, CDR1 is SGHAT and CDR2 FQNNGV. This clonotype came up many times. Its specificity is not known. Time point denoted: sample taken at primary tumor resection. One entry per CDR3 protein, called by TCRdb with MiXCR from the 5' RACE reads. The sample has roughly 39,000 distinct CDR3 sequences; approximately 6.2% are singletons. This TCR was recovered from a female donor with early-stage non-small cell lung cancer. The chain is built from TRBV11-2 and TRBJ1-1; 10 bases are shared with TRBD1. Specimen: PBMCs, collected at surgery. The CDR3 spells CASSLPPGQGSLNFEAFF. The DNA for the CDR3 is TGTGCCAGCAGCTTACCCCCGGGACAGGGGTCGTTAAACTTTGAAGCTTTCTTT.